This is a list of T cell receptor beta chains from one sample in a study of T cells in Graves' hyperthyroidism and ophthalmopathy. TCRdb ran MiXCR on the multiplex PCR reads and lists one entry per CDR3 protein. The table has roughly 570,000 distinct CDR3 sequences, more than 45% seen once. Sequencing was done on a sample of peripheral blood or thyroid tissue (not recorded which). These TCRs come from an adult woman with Graves' disease, either hyperthyroidism or ophthalmopathy (not recorded which). CDR3s include the opening cysteine and the closing phenylalanine or tryptophan. The D gene is left open where the match is weak. The size entry is marked missing in some rows and otherwise reads once, few, many or a size class.

>TRBJ1-3|many|TRBV19|NA
CASSPRGTPRNTIYF
TGTGCCAGTAGTCCAAGGGGGACACCGAGGAACACCATATATTTT
>TRBJ2-5|NA|TRBV7-9|NA
CASSAWGESQYF
TGTGCCAGCAGCGCCTGGGGGGAGAGCCAGTACTTC
>TRBJ2-3|NA|TRBV9|NA
CASSGRGGGSTDTQYF
TGTGCCAGCAGCGGTCGTGGGGGAGGTAGCACAGATACGCAGTATTTT
>TRBJ2-7|many|TRBV10-3|NA
CAIKEHQSYEQYF
TGTGCCATCAAGGAACACCAGTCCTACGAGCAGTACTTC
>TRBJ1-4|NA|TRBV20-1|NA
CSASEDAEPNEKLFF
TGCAGTGCTAGTGAGGACGCCGAACCGAATGAAAAACTGTTTTTT
>TRBJ1-6|NA|TRBV7-9|NA
CASSYGVAERHGLSCSPLHF
TGTGCCAGCAGCTACGGGGTAGCGGAGAGGCACGGGTTATCTTGTTCACCCCTCCACTTT
>TRBJ1-1|many|TRBV5-1|NA
CASSSGVLTEAFF
TGCGCCAGCAGCTCCGGGGTCCTCACTGAAGCTTTCTTT
>TRBJ1-6|many|TRBV7-8|NA
CASSSRDTAGPLHF
TGTGCCAGCAGCTCCCGGGACACCGCAGGGCCCCTCCACTTT
>TRBJ1-5|many|TRBV10-2|TRBD1
CASSAGTDYSNQPQHF
TGCGCCAGCAGTGCCGGGACAGATTATAGCAATCAGCCCCAGCATTTT
>TRBJ1-1|few|TRBV9|NA
CASSVAPGTTNTEAFF
TGTGCCAGCAGCGTAGCCCCCGGGACGACGAACACTGAAGCTTTCTTT
>TRBJ1-6|NA|TRBV10-3|NA
CAISEEGWNSPLHF
TGTGCCATCAGTGAGGAGGGGTGGAATTCACCCCTCCACTTT
>TRBJ1-2|many|TRBV9|TRBD1
CASSPGQGNYGYTF
TGTGCCAGCAGTCCGGGACAGGGAAACTATGGCTACACCTTC
>TRBJ2-5|many|TRBV5-1|TRBD2
CASSLAAASGQETQYF
TGCGCCAGCAGCTTGGCTGCGGCTAGCGGACAAGAGACCCAGTACTTC